This TCR beta chain stems from a study of cytomegalovirus exposure and HLA in healthy donors. PCR amplification relied on 60 Vbeta primers (plus 13 Jbeta primers). Sequenced by immunoSEQ multiplex PCR; TCRdb stores in-frame clones only, minus some. Of approximately 160,000 clones listed, roughly 64% are singletons. A remark on this clone: What it binds is unknown. Distinct nucleotide sequences in the sample also encode this CDR3.

Germline V gene sequence: CDR1 KGHSH, CDR2 LQKENI. The CDR3 is 14 residues long. The V segment lost 6 bases and the J segment 7 bases; nucleotides outside the gene matches: 3. Points from the study as a whole: Reported results showed that the classifier diagnosed cytomegalovirus status with high specificity and sensitivity. A prior analysis recorded that most TCR beta V segments were productive about 87% or about 30% of the time.

The source material was PBMCs. The TCR was taken from a woman younger than 45 in good health and CMV-seropositive. The V gene is TRBV18, the J gene TRBJ2-1, with 13 bases lining up with TRBD2. CDR3 sequence (DNA): TGTGCCAGCTCTCCGGGACTAGCGGGGAATGAGCAGTTCTTC. This codes for CASSPGLAGNEQFF.